This T cell receptor (beta chain) was captured in a study of blood T cell repertoires in COVID-19. Authors' processing steps: Using reference gene primer amplification, nucleated cell counts were estimated. Measured with immunoSEQ multiplex PCR; TCRdb has only the in-frame clones, and not every one. V and J calls plus clone size are reproduced from that table; the DNA served to infer D and trimming. The sample has 50,000 to 80,000 clones; about 76% are singletons. Germline CDR1 SGHTA, CDR2 FQGNSA. This CDR3 is built from 15 residues. Between the trimmed V and J ends, which lost 5 bases and 4 bases, there was a span of 14 bases.

The clonotype originates from a human donor in a cohort sampled during active COVID-19. The V and J genes are TRBV7-2 and TRBJ1-4, with a weak D call TRBD1 (6 bases). The specimen sequenced was peripheral blood. The CDR3 region is CASSPTGTYNEKLFF. The CDR3 bases are TGTGCCAGCAGCCCTACAGGGACCTATAATGAAAAACTGTTTTTT.